Described below is a single T cell receptor beta chain sequence and its context. The use of genomic DNA as template underpinned the TCR beta VDJ and CDR3 profiling. TCRdb processed the reads anew with MiXCR; each CDR3 protein has one entry. This sample has a few hundred thousand distinct CDR3 sequences; under 55% occur once, and the top ten carry around 20%. This entry belongs to a study of CD8+CD57+ T cells in acquired aplastic anemia. All sequencing subjects had displayed CD8+CD57+ cell expansion on flow cytometry. The CDR3 length is 15 residues. V lost 4 bases to trimming and J lost 5 bases; unmatched junction nucleotides: 7. Germline V lookup: CDR1 SGDLS, CDR2 YYNGEE.

This chain joins TRBV9 and TRBJ2-3; 10 positions agree with TRBD2. Material: sorted CD4+, CD8+, or CD8+CD57+ T cells (not recorded which) from PBMCs. The origin of this receptor is a human donor with aplastic anemia. The CDR3 sequence: CASSTTGLARDTQYF. The CDR3 region has the DNA TGTGCCAGCAGCACAACGGGACTAGCGCGAGATACGCAGTATTTT.